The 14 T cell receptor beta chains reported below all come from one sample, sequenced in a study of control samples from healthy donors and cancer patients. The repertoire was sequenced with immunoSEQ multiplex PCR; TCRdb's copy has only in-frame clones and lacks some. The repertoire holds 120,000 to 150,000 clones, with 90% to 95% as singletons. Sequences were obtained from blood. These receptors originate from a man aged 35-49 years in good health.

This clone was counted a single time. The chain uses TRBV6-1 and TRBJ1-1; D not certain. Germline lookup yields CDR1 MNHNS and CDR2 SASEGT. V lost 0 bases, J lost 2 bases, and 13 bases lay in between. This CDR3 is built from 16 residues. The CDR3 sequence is CASSEAGSGGNTEAFF. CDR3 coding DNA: TGTGCCAGCAGTGAAGCGGGGTCCGGTGGAAACACTGAAGCTTTCTTT.

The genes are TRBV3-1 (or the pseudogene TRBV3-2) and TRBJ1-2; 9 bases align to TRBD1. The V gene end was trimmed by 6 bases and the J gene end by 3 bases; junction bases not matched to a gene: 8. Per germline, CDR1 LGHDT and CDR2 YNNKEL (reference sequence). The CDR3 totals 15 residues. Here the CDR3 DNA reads TGTGCCAGCAGACAGTGGACAGGGGCCGACTATGGCTACACCTTC. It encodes CASRQWTGADYGYTF.

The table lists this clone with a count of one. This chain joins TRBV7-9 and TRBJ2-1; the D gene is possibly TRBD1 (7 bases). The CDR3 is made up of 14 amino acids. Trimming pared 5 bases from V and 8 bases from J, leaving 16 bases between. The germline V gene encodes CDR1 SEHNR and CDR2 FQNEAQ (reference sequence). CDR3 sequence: CASSGRGTVYEQFF. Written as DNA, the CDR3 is TGTGCCAGCAGCGGACGCGGGACAGTTTATGAGCAGTTCTTC.

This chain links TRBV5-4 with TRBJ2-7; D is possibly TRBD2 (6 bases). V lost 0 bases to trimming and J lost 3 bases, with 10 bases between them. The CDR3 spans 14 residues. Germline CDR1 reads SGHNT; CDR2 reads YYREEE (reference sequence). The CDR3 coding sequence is TGTGCCAGCAGCTTGGCTACCGGGAGCTACGAGCAGTACTTC. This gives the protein CASSLATGSYEQYF.

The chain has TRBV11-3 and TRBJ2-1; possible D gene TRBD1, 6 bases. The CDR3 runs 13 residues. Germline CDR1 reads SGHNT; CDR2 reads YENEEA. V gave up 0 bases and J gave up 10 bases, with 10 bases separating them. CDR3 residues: CASSLEPGHEQFF. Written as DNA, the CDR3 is TGTGCCAGCAGCTTAGAACCGGGACACGAGCAGTTCTTC.

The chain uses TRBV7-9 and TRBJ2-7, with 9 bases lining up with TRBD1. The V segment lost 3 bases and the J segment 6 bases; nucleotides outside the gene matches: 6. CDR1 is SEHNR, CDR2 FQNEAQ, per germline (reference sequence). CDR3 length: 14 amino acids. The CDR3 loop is CASSFTTGGGEQYF. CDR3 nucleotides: TGTGCCAGCAGCTTTACAACAGGGGGCGGCGAGCAGTACTTC.

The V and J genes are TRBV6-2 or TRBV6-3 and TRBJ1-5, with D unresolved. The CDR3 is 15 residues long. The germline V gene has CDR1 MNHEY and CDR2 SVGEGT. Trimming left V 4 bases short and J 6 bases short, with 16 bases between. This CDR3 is CASSSLSIEGQPQHF. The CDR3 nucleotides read TGTGCCAGCAGTTCCCTCTCAATTGAAGGTCAGCCCCAGCATTTT.

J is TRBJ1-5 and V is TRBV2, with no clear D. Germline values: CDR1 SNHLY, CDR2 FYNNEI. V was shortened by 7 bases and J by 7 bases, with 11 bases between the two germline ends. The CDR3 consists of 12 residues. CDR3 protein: CASTRGNQPQHF. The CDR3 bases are TGTGCCAGCACAAGAGGGAACCAGCCCCAGCATTTT.

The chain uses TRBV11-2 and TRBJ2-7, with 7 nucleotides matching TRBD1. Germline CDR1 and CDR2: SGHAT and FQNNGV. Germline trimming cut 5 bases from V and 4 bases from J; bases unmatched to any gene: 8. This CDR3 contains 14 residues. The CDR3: CASSVRDRYYEQYF. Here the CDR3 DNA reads TGTGCCAGCAGCGTCCGGGACAGATATTACGAGCAGTACTTC.

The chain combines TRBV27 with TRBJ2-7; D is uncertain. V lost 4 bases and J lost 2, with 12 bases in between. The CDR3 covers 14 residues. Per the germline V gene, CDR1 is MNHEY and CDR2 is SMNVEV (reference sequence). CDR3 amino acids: CASSYNFRPYEQYF. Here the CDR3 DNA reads TGTGCCAGCAGTTACAACTTTAGACCCTACGAGCAGTACTTC.

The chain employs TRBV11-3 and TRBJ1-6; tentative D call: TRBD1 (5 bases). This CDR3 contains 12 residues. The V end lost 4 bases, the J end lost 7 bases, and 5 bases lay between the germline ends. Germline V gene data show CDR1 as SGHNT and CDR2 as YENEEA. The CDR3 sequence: CASSSGNSPLHF. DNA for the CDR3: TGTGCCAGCAGCTCAGGGAATTCACCCCTCCACTTT.

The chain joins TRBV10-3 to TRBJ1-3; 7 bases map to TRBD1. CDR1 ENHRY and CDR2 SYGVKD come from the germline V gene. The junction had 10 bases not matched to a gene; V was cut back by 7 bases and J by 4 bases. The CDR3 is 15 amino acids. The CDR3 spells CAIIRQGLYGNTIYF. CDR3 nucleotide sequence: TGTGCCATCATTCGACAGGGTCTGTACGGAAACACCATATATTTT.

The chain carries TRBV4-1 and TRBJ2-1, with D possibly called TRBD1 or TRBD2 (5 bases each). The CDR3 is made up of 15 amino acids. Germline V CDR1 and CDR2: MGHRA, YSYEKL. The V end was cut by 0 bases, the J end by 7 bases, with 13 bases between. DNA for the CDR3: TGCGCCAGCAGCCAAGATACAGGATGGGGGAATGAGCAGTTCTTC. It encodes CASSQDTGWGNEQFF.

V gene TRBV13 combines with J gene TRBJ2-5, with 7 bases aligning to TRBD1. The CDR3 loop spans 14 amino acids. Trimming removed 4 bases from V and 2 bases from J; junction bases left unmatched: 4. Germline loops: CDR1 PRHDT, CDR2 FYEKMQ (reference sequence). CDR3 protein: CASSSRQGQETQYF. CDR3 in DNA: TGTGCCAGCAGCTCCCGACAGGGACAAGAGACCCAGTACTTC.